The entry below describes one T cell receptor (beta chain). Its specificity is unknown. This entry is derived from a study of cytomegalovirus exposure and HLA in healthy donors. Findings and caveats of the study: Prior analysis indicated that the majority of TCR beta V segments exhibited productivity approximately 90% or approximately 30% of the time.

The germline gives CDR1 LNHNV, CDR2 YYDKDF (reference sequence). The CDR3 runs to 15 residues. After removal of 0 bases from V and 7 bases from J, the junction contained 6 bases not matched to a gene. There were likely unrecorded immune exposures, though donors were nominally healthy when sampled. A multiplex PCR was run with 60 Vbeta primers and 13 Jbeta primers. TCRdb's table, derived via immunoSEQ multiplex PCR, lists solely in-frame clones and lacks some. This sample yields around 130,000 clones, of which about 80% are seen a single time; 3% to 4% belongs to the top ten. Material for sequencing was PBMCs. The chain links TRBV15 to TRBJ2-5, with 9 bases fitting TRBD1. This TCR derives from a woman aged 40 to 49 in good health and CMV-seronegative. The CDR3 coding sequence is TGTGCCACCAGCAGAGATGGGAGACAGGGGGTGACCCAGTACTTC. Its translation is CATSRDGRQGVTQYF. The whole variable domain, remainder taken from reference TRBV15 and TRBJ2-5, is DAMVIQNPRYQVTQFGKPVTLSCSQTLNHNVMYWYQQKSSQAPKLLFHYYDKDFNNEADTPDNFQSRRPNTSFCFLDIRSPGLGDTAMYLCATSRDGRQGVTQYFGPGTRLLVL.